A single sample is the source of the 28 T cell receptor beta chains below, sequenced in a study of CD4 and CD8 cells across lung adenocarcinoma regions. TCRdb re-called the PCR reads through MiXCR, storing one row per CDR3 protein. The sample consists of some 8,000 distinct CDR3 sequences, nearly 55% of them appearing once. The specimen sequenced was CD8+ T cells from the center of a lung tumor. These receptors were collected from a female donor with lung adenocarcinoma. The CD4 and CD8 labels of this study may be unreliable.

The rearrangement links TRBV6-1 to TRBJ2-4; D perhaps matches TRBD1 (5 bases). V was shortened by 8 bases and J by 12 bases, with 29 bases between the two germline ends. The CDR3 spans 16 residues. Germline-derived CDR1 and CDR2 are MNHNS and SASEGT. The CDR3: CASPHPTVWAKNTQYF. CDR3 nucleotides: TGTGCCAGCCCACACCCGACAGTGTGGGCCAAAAATACTCAGTACTTC.

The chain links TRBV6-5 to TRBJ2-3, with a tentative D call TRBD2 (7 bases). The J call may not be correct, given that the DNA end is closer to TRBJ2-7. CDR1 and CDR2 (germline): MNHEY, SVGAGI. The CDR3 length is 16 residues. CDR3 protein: CASSYGGAGDKDTQYF. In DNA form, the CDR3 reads TGTGCCAGCAGTTACGGGGGGGCGGGTGACAAAGATACGCAGTACTTC.

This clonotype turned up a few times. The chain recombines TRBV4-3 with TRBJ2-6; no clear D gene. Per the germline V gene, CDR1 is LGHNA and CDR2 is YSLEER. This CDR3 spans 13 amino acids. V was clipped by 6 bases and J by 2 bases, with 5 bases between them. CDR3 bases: TGCGCCAGCAGTCCGACTGGGGCCAACGTCCTGACTTTC. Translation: CASSPTGANVLTF.

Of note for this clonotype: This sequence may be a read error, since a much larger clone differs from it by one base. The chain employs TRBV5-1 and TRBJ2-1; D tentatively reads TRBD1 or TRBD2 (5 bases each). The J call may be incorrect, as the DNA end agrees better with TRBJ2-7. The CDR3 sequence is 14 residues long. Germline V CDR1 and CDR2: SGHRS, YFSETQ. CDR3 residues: CASGLGVTSYEQYF. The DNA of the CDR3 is TGCGCCAGCGGCTTGGGGGTAACCTCCTACGAGCAGTACTTC.

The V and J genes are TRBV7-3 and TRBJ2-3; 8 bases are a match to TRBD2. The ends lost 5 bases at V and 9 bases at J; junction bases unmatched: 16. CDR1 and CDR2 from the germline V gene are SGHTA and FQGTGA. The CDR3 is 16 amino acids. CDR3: CASSRHGGGVKETQYF. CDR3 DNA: TGTGCCAGCAGCCGTCACGGGGGGGGGGTCAAAGAGACGCAGTATTTT. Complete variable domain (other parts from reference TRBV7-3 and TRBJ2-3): GAGVSQTPSNKVTEKGKYVELRCDPISGHTALYWYRQSLGQGPEFLIYFQGTGAADDSGLPNDRFFAVRPEGSVSTLKIQRTERGDSAVYLCASSRHGGGVKETQYFGPGTRLTVL.

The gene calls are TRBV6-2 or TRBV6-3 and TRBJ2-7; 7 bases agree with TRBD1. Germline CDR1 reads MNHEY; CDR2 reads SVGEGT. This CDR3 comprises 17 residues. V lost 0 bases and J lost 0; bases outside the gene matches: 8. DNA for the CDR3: TGTGCCAGCAGTTACTCGAATGTATGGGACAGCTCCTACGAGCAGTACTTC. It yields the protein CASSYSNVWDSSYEQYF.

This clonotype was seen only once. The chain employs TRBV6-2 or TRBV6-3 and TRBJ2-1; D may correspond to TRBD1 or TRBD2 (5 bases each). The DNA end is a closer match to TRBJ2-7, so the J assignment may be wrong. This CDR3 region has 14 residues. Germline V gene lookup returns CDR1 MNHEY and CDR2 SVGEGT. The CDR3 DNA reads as TGTGCCAGCACGGGACCAGGTATGGTCAACGAGCAGTACTTC. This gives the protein CASTGPGMVNEQYF.

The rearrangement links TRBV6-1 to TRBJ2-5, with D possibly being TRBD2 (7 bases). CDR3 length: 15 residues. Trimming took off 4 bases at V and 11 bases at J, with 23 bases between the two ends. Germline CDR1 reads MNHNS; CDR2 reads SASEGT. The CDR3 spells CASSAGGGGINEQYF. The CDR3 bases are TGTGCCAGCAGTGCTGGGGGGGGCGGTATCAATGAGCAGTACTTC.

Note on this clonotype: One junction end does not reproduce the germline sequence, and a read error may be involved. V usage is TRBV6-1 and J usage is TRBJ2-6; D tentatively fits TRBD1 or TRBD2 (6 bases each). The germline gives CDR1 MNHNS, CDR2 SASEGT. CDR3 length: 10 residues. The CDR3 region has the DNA TGCCCCTCGGGGGCCAACGTGCTGACTTTC. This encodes CPSGANVLTF.

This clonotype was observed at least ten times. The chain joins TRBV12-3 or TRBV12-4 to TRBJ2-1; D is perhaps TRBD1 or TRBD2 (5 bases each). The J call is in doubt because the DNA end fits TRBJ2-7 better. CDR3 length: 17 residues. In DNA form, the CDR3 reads TGTGCCAGCAGTTTAATGGGACCACAGAGCTCCTACAATGAGCAGTACTTC. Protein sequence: CASSLMGPQSSYNEQYF.

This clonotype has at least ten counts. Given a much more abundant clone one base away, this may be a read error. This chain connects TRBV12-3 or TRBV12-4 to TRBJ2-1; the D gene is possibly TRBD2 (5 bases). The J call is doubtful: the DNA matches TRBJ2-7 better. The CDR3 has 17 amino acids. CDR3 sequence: CASSPDQAESSYNEQYF. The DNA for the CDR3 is TGTGCCAGCAGTCCAGATCAAGCGGAGAGCTCCTACAATGAGCAGTACTTC.

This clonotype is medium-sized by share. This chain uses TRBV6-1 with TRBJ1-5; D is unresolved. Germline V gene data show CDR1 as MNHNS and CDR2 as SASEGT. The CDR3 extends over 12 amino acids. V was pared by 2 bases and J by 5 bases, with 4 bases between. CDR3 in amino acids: CASSEQDQPQHF. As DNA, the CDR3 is TGTGCCAGCAGTGAACAGGATCAGCCCCAGCATTTT.

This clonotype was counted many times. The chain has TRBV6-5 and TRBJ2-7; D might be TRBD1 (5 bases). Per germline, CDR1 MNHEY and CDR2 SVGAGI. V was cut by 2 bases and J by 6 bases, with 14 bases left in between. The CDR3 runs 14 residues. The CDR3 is CASSYDSLGVEQYF. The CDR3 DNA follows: TGTGCCAGCAGTTACGACAGTTTAGGGGTCGAGCAGTACTTC.

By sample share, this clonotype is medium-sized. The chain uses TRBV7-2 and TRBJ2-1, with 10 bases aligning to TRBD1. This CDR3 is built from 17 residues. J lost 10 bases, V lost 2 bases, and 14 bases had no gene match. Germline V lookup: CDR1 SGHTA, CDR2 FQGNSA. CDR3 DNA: TGTGCCAGCAGCTTAAGACGGACAGGGGGTATCTGGGTCGAGCAGTTCTTC. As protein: CASSLRRTGGIWVEQFF.

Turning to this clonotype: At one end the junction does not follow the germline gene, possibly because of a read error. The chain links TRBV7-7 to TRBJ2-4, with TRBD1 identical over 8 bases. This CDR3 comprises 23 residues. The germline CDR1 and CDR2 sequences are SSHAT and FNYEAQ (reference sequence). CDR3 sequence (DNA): TGTGCTAGCAGCTTAGCCTCGAGAAGGACCGGGACAGGCGTGGGTCTAGCCCAAAACATCCAGTACTTC. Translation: CASSLASRRTGTGVGLAQNIQYF.

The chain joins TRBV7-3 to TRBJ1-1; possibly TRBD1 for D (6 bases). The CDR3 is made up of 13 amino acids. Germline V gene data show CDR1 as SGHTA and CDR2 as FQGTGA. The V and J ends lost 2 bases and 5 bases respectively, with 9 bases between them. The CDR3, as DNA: TGTGCCAGCAGCTTAGCAGGGGATACTGAAGCTTTCTTT. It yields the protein CASSLAGDTEAFF. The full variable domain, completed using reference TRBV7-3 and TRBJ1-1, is GAGVSQTPSNKVTEKGKYVELRCDPISGHTALYWYRQSLGQGPEFLIYFQGTGAADDSGLPNDRFFAVRPEGSVSTLKIQRTERGDSAVYLCASSLAGDTEAFFGQGTRLTVV.

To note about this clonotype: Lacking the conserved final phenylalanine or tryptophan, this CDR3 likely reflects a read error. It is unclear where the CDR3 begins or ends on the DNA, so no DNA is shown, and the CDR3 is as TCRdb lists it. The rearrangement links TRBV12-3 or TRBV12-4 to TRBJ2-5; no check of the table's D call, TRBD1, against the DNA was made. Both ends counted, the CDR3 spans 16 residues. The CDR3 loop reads CASRHGMGAEGETRLS.

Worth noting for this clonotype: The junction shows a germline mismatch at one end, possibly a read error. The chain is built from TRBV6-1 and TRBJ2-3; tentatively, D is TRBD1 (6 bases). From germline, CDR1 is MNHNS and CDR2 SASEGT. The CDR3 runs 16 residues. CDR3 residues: CASSELRRENTGTQFF. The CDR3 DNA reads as TGTGCCAGCAGTGAGCTCCGGAGAGAGAACACAGGGACGCAGTTTTTT.

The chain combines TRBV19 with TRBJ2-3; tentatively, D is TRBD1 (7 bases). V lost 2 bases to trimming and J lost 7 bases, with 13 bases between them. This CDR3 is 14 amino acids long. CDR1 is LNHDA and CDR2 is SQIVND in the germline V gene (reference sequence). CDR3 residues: CASSIRRGRNTQYF. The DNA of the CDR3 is TGTGCCAGTAGTATACGGAGGGGGCGAAATACGCAGTATTTT.

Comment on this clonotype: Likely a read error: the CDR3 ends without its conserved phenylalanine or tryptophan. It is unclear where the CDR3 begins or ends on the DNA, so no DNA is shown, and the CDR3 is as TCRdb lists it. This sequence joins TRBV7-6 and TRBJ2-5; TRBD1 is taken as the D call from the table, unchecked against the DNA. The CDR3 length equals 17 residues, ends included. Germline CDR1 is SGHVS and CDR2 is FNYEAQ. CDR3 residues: CASSGAGGPLMGETQFL.

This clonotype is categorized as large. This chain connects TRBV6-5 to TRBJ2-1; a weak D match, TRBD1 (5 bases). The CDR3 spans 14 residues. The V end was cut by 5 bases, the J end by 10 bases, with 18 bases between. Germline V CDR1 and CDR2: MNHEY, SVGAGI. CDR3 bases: TGTGCCAGCAGTCCCTGGCAGGGCCCCTACGAGCAGTTCTTC. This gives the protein CASSPWQGPYEQFF.

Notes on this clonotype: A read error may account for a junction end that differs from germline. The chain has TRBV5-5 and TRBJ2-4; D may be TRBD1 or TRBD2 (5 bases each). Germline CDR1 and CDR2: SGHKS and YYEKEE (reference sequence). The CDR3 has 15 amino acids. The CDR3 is CGSSSGLGAKNTQYF. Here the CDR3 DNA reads TGTGGCAGCAGCTCGGGGCTAGGAGCCAAAAACACGCAGTACTTC.

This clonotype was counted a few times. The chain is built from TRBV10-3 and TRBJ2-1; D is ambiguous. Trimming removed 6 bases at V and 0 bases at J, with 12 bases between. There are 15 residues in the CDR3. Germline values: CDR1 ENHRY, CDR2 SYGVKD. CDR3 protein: CAISAGRSSYNEQFF. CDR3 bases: TGTGCCATCAGCGCAGGCCGGAGCTCCTACAATGAGCAGTTCTTC.

This CDR3 reads CASRSAAGRGGGDQETQYF. The CDR3 DNA reads TGTGCCAGCAGGTCCGCCGCGGGGCGCGGGGGCGGTGACCAAGAGACCCAGTACTTC. The chain has TRBV6-1 and TRBJ2-5; a weak D match, TRBD2 (7 bases). In germline, CDR1 is MNHNS, CDR2 SASEGT. This CDR3 has 19 amino acids. Deletions cut 6 bases from V and 0 bases from J, with 26 bases between.

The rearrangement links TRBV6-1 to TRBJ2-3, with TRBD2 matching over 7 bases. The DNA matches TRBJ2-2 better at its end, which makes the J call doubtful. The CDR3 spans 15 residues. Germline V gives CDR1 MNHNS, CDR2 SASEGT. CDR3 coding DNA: TGTGCCAGCGGACTCCAGGGAGGGAACACAGAGACGCTGTTTTTT. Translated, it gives CASGLQGGNTETLFF.

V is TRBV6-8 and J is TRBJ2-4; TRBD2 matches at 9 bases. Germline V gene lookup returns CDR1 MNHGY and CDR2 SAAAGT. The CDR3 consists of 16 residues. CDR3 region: CACAGSGGGGDETQYF. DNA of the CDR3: TGTGCTTGCGCGGGGTCGGGGGGCGGGGGGGATGAGACTCAGTACTTC.

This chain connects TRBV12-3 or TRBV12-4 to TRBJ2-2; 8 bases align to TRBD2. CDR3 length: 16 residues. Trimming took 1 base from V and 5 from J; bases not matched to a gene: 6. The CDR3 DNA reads TGTGCCAGCAGTTTAGACCTAGCGGGTTGGACCGGGGAGCTGTTTTTT. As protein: CASSLDLAGWTGELFF.

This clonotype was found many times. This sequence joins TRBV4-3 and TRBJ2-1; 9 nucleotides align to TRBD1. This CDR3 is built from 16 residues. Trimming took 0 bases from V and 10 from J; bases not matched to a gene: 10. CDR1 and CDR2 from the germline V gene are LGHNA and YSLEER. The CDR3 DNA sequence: TGCGCCAGCAGCCAAGAATGGGTTGACGGGACAGGGGAGCAGTTCTTC. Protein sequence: CASSQEWVDGTGEQFF.